This T cell receptor (beta chain) was sequenced in a study of T cell repertoires in aging, cancer and after chemotherapy. Study summary: The whole study produced a dataset of some 10 million TCR reads.

TRB rearrangements spanning V, D and J were amplified using mixed TRB-A/B primers. From the multiplex PCR reads, TCRdb called clonotypes with MiXCR, one entry per CDR3 protein. The data contain some 7,900 distinct CDR3 sequences, 32% of them singletons. The template was genomic DNA from peripheral blood, not RNA. What was sequenced was blood. The clonotype was recovered from a human donor in good health.

CDR3 region: CASSLAQGSEAFF. The DNA of the CDR3 is TGTGCCAGCAGCTTAGCACAGGGGTCTGAAGCTTTCTTT. The chain has TRBV7-6 and TRBJ1-1; 7 nucleotides agree with TRBD1. Germline CDR1 SGHVS, CDR2 FNYEAQ. The CDR3 loop spans 13 amino acids. Germline trimming cut 0 bases from V and 6 bases from J; bases unmatched to any gene: 1.